The next 28 T cell receptor beta chains were all read from a single sample in a study of T cell responses to AZD1222 COVID-19 vaccine. TCRdb's copy holds only in-frame clones and misses some; the assay was immunoSEQ multiplex PCR. This sample has some 170,000 clones, with about 92% found just once. This specimen was peripheral blood, taken on day 0 of AZD1222 vaccination. The receptors were gathered from an adult in good health.

The rearrangement uses TRBV4-2 and TRBJ2-2; the match to TRBD1 covers 10 bases. This CDR3 spans 15 amino acids. The germline V gene has CDR1 LGHNA and CDR2 YNFKEQ. Trimming removed 5 bases from V and 7 bases from J; junction bases left unmatched: 7. DNA for the CDR3: TGTGCCAGCAGCGTACGACAGGGGGCGATCGGGGAGCTGTTTTTT. It codes for CASSVRQGAIGELFF.

The chain is built from TRBV27 and TRBJ1-2, with 10 bases matching TRBD1. V gave up 6 bases and J gave up 6 bases; unmatched junction bases: 7. The CDR3 totals 14 residues. Per the germline V gene, CDR1 is MNHEY and CDR2 is SMNVEV (reference sequence). CDR3 residues: CASSPTGGRNGYTF. Here the CDR3 DNA reads TGTGCCAGCAGCCCGACAGGGGGCAGGAATGGCTACACCTTC.

The CDR3: CASSVEPSSGNTIYF. CDR3 in DNA: TGTGCCAGCAGCGTAGAGCCTAGCTCTGGAAACACCATATATTTT. The J gene is TRBJ1-3, the V gene TRBV9; D not resolved. Per germline, CDR1 SGDLS and CDR2 YYNGEE. The CDR3 has 15 amino acids. Trimming cost V 0 bases and J 0 bases, with 7 bases left between them.

The chain joins TRBV5-1 to TRBJ2-1; D remains unclear. CDR1 and CDR2 (germline): SGHRS, YFSETQ. Trimming stripped 6 bases from V and 0 bases from J, with 16 bases between. The CDR3 has 16 amino acids. The CDR3 DNA reads as TGCGCCAGCACCCGGTCAGACTTTAGCTCCTACAATGAGCAGTTCTTC. Amino acid sequence: CASTRSDFSSYNEQFF.

This sequence joins TRBV6-5 and TRBJ1-2; D unclear. Germline V CDR1 and CDR2: MNHEY, SVGAGI. V shed 6 bases and J shed 4 bases, with 9 bases lying between them. The CDR3 sequence is 12 residues long. Written as DNA, the CDR3 is TGTGCCAGCAGCGGGCAGAGCTATGGCTACACCTTC. Its translation: CASSGQSYGYTF.

The sample holds one count of this clone. This chain's CDR3 is CAIAPGNSYNEQFF. CDR3 nucleotide sequence: TGTGCCATCGCCCCCGGGAACAGCTACAATGAGCAGTTCTTC. The J gene is TRBJ2-1, the V gene TRBV10-3, with D maybe TRBD2 (5 bases). V lost 8 bases to trimming and J lost 3 bases, with 14 bases between them. From germline, CDR1 is ENHRY and CDR2 SYGVKD. The CDR3 consists of 14 residues.

The V gene is TRBV28, the J gene TRBJ1-5; the D is unclear. V lost 4 bases and J lost 1, with 5 bases in between. The length of the CDR3 is 13 residues. Germline V gives CDR1 MDHEN, CDR2 SYDVKM. For the CDR3, the DNA is TGTGCCAGCAGTTGGCACAGCAATCAGCCCCAGCATTTT. Amino acid sequence: CASSWHSNQPQHF. Full variable domain (remainder filled in from reference TRBV28 and TRBJ1-5): DVKVTQSSRYLVKRTGEKVFLECVQDMDHENMFWYRQDPGLGLRLIYFSYDVKMKEKGDIPEGYSVSREKKERFSLILESASTNQTSMYLCASSWHSNQPQHFGDGTRLSIL.

CDR3 amino acids: CASHRGRETEAFF. The CDR3, as DNA: TGTGCCAGCCATAGGGGGCGAGAAACTGAAGCTTTCTTT. V gene TRBV6-5 combines with J gene TRBJ1-1; TRBD1 agrees at 7 bases. CDR3 length equals 13 residues. The V and J ends lost 8 bases and 5 bases, in that order; junction bases with no gene match: 8. Germline lookup yields CDR1 MNHEY and CDR2 SVGAGI.

This clone was found once. The rearrangement joins TRBV7-2 to TRBJ2-2, with 9 bases matching TRBD1. With 4 bases clipped from V and 6 bases from J, the junction kept 9 bases outside the gene matches. CDR1 is SGHTA and CDR2 is FQGNSA in the germline V gene. The CDR3 contains 16 residues. Written as DNA, the CDR3 is TGTGCCAGCAGCTATAAAGGACAGGGGATTGCCGGGGAGCTGTTTTTT. Translating it yields CASSYKGQGIAGELFF.

This chain joins TRBV30 and TRBJ1-4, with D perhaps matching TRBD1 (6 bases). The CDR3 spans 19 residues. Germline lookup yields CDR1 GTSNPN and CDR2 SVGIG (reference sequence). V was clipped by 1 base and J by 3 bases, with 24 bases between them. This CDR3 reads CAWSAPGGGASVSNEKLFF. The CDR3 DNA follows: TGTGCCTGGAGTGCCCCCGGAGGGGGGGCGAGCGTGTCTAATGAAAAACTGTTTTTT.

The chain has TRBV9 and TRBJ1-5; D gene ambiguous. The V and J ends lost 0 bases and 0 bases respectively, with 13 bases between them. CDR1 is SGDLS, CDR2 YYNGEE, per germline. The CDR3 has 17 amino acids. CDR3 region: CASSVVSGEDSNQPQHF. CDR3 nucleotide sequence: TGTGCCAGCAGCGTAGTAAGCGGAGAGGATAGCAATCAGCCCCAGCATTTT.

This chain connects TRBV5-1 to TRBJ2-5, with TRBD1 matching over 8 bases. Germline lookup yields CDR1 SGHRS and CDR2 YFSETQ. Trimming took 0 bases from V and 5 from J; bases not matched to a gene: 6. The CDR3 is 15 residues long. The CDR3 region has the DNA TGCGCCAGCAGCTTGGGAGACAGGGGACATGAGACCCAGTACTTC. Its translation is CASSLGDRGHETQYF. The variable domain in full, completed from reference TRBV5-1 and TRBJ2-5, reads KAGVTQTPRYLIKTRGQQVTLSCSPISGHRSVSWYQQTPGQGLQFLFEYFSETQRNKGNFPGRFSGRQFSNSRSEMNVSTLELGDSALYLCASSLGDRGHETQYFGPGTRLLVL.

The chain links TRBV30 to TRBJ1-3, with a weak D call TRBD1 (6 bases). There are 16 residues in the CDR3. Trimming stripped 4 bases from V and 0 bases from J, with 16 bases between. Germline V gene lookup returns CDR1 GTSNPN and CDR2 SVGIG (reference sequence). The CDR3 region has the DNA TGTGCCTGGACCAACCGGGGGCTGATCTCTGGAAACACCATATATTTT. Translation gives CAWTNRGLISGNTIYF.

This chain connects TRBV10-3 to TRBJ2-7, with 10 bases identical to TRBD1. The J segment lost 3 bases and the V segment lost 2 bases, leaving 10 bases of the junction unmatched. The CDR3 has 17 residues. Looked up from germline, CDR1 is ENHRY and CDR2 is SYGVKD. The CDR3 DNA reads as TGTGCCATCAGTGAGCCCACCCGGGACAGGGGTTTCTACGAGCAGTACTTC. This translates into CAISEPTRDRGFYEQYF.

This chain connects TRBV3-1 (or the pseudogene TRBV3-2) to TRBJ2-5; tentatively, D is TRBD1 (7 bases). CDR1 LGHDT and CDR2 YNNKEL come from the germline V gene (reference sequence). This CDR3 is 16 amino acids long. V dropped 4 bases and J dropped 5 bases, with 20 bases sitting between them. Here the CDR3 DNA reads TGTGCCAGCAGCCCGCGGAGGGGGCGGCTGATTGAGACCCAGTACTTC. Its protein is CASSPRRGRLIETQYF.

The chain uses TRBV6-4 and TRBJ2-6; D gene ambiguous. Germline assignment: CDR1 MRHNA and CDR2 SNTAGT. The CDR3 loop spans 17 amino acids. V was shortened by 4 bases and J by 2 bases, with 15 bases between the two germline ends. This CDR3 reads CASSASADGAGANVLTF. The DNA of the CDR3 is TGTGCCAGCAGTGCCTCCGCCGATGGCGCTGGGGCCAACGTCCTGACTTTC.

The CDR3 DNA is TGTGCCAGCAGCCCTAGAGGGCAGTACTTC. Its translation is CASSPRGQYF. The chain joins TRBV21-1 to TRBJ2-7; the listed D gene, TRBD2, was not tested against the DNA. TRBV21-1 is noted as a pseudogene. CDR3 length: 10 amino acids.

The chain combines TRBV9 with TRBJ2-7; the match to TRBD1 covers 7 bases. This CDR3 has 15 residues. V shed 4 bases and J 2 bases; nucleotides not matched to a gene: 9. Germline V gives CDR1 SGDLS, CDR2 YYNGEE. CDR3 amino acids: CASSPRTGITYEQYF. The CDR3 DNA reads TGTGCCAGCAGCCCACGGACAGGTATCACCTACGAGCAGTACTTC.

Concerning this clone itself: Other DNA sequences in the sample encode the same CDR3. The chain recombines TRBV3-1 (or the pseudogene TRBV3-2) with TRBJ1-2, with D possibly matching TRBD1 (6 bases). The V gene lost 1 base and the J gene lost 4 bases, with 7 bases spanning the gap. This CDR3 spans 13 amino acids. Germline CDR1 and CDR2: LGHDT and YNNKEL (reference sequence). The CDR3 DNA sequence: TGTGCCAGCAGCCAAGGGACAGTCTATGGCTACACCTTC. Amino acids: CASSQGTVYGYTF.

V usage is TRBV7-9 and J usage is TRBJ2-6; D is possibly TRBD1 (5 bases). CDR1 and CDR2 (germline): SEHNR, FQNEAQ (reference sequence). Trimming removed 5 bases at V and 0 bases at J, with 17 bases between. The CDR3 totals 18 residues. This CDR3 is CASSPDVGALSGANVLTF. The CDR3, as DNA: TGTGCCAGCAGCCCCGATGTAGGGGCCCTCTCTGGGGCCAACGTCCTGACTTTC.

The genes are TRBV6-5 and TRBJ1-1; TRBD1 matches 9 bases. Germline V gene sequence: CDR1 MNHEY, CDR2 SVGAGI. The trim removed 5 bases at V and 2 bases at J, leaving 6 bases unmatched. This CDR3 has 15 amino acids. The CDR3 sequence is CASSRRTGDNTEAFF. The CDR3 DNA reads as TGTGCCAGCAGTCGCCGGACAGGGGATAACACTGAAGCTTTCTTT.

The V gene is TRBV11-2, the J gene TRBJ2-6; D is ambiguous. The CDR3 has 17 residues. The V gene's germline CDR1 is SGHAT and CDR2 FQNNGV. With 6 bases removed from V and 0 bases from J, the gap between germline ends came to 15 bases. The CDR3 DNA reads TGTGCCAGCAGTTTCCGCCCTAGAAGCTCTGGGGCCAACGTCCTGACTTTC. Its protein product is CASSFRPRSSGANVLTF.

This clone occurred a few times. V is TRBV12-3 or TRBV12-4 and J is TRBJ2-1; D is unresolved. V lost 7 bases to trimming and J lost 6 bases, with 13 bases between them. The CDR3 runs to 13 residues. The CDR3 DNA follows: TGTGCCAGCAACATCGGTTGGGGCAATGAGCAGTTCTTC. Protein: CASNIGWGNEQFF.

The rearrangement joins TRBV23-1 to TRBJ1-3; D is ambiguous. Being an ORF, TRBV23-1 has a function that is uncertain. CDR3 length: 15 residues. With 10 bases removed from V and 3 bases from J, the gap between germline ends came to 19 bases. The CDR3 DNA sequence: TGCGCCAACCAGTCCTACGGGTTACTTGGAAACACCATATATTTT. Translated: CANQSYGLLGNTIYF.

This clone was counted only a few times. This sequence joins TRBV7-2 and TRBJ2-5; possibly TRBD1 for D (6 bases). Germline V gives CDR1 SGHTA, CDR2 FQGNSA. The CDR3 covers 13 residues. V was clipped by 2 bases and J by 2 bases, with 6 bases between them. CDR3 amino acids: CASSLRGQETQYF. The CDR3 nucleotides are TGTGCCAGCAGCTTAAGGGGGCAAGAGACCCAGTACTTC.

This chain joins TRBV6-5 and TRBJ1-2; D gene uncertain. Germline lookup yields CDR1 MNHEY and CDR2 SVGAGI. The germline V and J ends were trimmed by 6 bases and 7 bases, with 15 bases remaining between them. This CDR3 is 13 amino acids long. This chain's CDR3 is CASSLSSVVGYTF. CDR3 coding DNA: TGTGCCAGCAGCCTCAGTTCGGTGGTTGGCTACACCTTC.

The gene calls are TRBV30 and TRBJ2-2, with 7 bases fitting TRBD2. From germline, CDR1 is GTSNPN and CDR2 SVGIG (reference sequence). CDR3 size: 16 residues. The V and J ends lost 4 bases and 2 bases, in that order; junction bases with no gene match: 10. DNA for the CDR3: TGTGCCTGGACCAACCGAGCGGGGCGTAACACCGGGGAGCTGTTTTTT. Translating it yields CAWTNRAGRNTGELFF.

V is TRBV23-1 and J is TRBJ1-2; unclear D gene. TRBV23-1 is designated an ORF whose function remains uncertain. This CDR3 region has 15 residues. The germline V and J ends were trimmed by 3 bases and 3 bases, with 14 bases remaining between them. The DNA of the CDR3 is TGCGCCAGCAGTCAGACTTGTAGGGTGGACTATGGCTACACCTTC. It codes for CASSQTCRVDYGYTF.